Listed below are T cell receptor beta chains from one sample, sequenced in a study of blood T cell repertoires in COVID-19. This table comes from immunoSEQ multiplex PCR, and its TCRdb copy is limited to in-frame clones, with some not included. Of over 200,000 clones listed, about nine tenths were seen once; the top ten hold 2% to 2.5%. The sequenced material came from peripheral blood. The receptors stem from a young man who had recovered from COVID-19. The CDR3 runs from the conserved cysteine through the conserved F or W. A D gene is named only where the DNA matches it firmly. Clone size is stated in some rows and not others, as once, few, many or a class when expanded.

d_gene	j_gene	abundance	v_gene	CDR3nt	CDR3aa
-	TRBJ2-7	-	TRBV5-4	TGTGCCAGCAGAGACCTCGACACCGAGCAGTACTTC	CASRDLDTEQYF
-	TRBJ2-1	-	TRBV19	TGTGCCAGTATTCCGTGGGGGGGCTCTGAGCAGTTCTTC	CASIPWGGSEQFF
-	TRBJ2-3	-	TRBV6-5	TGTGCCAGCAATGGGGCCGGACGGTGGACAGATACGCAGTATTTT	CASNGAGRWTDTQYF
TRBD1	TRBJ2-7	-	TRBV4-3	TGCGCCAGCAGCCAAGCCCTACAGTCGAGCCGACAGGGCTCCTACGAGCAGTACTTC	CASSQALQSSRQGSYEQYF
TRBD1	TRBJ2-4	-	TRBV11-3	TGTGCCAGCAGCTTCCGGACAGGGGATGCCAAAAACATTCAGTACTTC	CASSFRTGDAKNIQYF
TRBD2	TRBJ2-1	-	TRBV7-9	TGTGCCAGCAGCTTAGATCCAGCGGGGGAGAATGAGCAGTTCTTC	CASSLDPAGENEQFF
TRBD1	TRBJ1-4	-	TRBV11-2	TGTGCCAGCAGCCCCCTGGGGTACAGGGGTTTGTCTGAAAAACTGTTTTTT	CASSPLGYRGLSEKLFF
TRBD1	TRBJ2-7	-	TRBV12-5	TGTGCTAGTGGTTTGGAAACAGGGGGCGCGGGCTACGAGCAGTACTTC	CASGLETGGAGYEQYF
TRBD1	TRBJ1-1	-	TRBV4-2	TGTGCCAGCAGCCAAGAAGACTTTAGGACAGGGGAGCTGAACACTGAAGCTTTCTTT	CASSQEDFRTGELNTEAFF
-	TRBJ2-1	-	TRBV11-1	TGTGCCAGCAGCTTAAGCGAGGCCCCCCACAATGAGCAGTTCTTC	CASSLSEAPHNEQFF
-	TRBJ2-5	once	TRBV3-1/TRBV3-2	TGTGCCAGCAGCCCCGGATACACAGGAGAGACCCAGTACTTC	CASSPGYTGETQYF
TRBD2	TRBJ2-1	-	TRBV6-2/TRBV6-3	TGTGCCAGCAGTTACTCGAGTACCCGACTAGCCCAGGGTGAGCAGTTCTTC	CASSYSSTRLAQGEQFF
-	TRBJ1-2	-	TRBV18	TGTGCCAGCTCAGTCACCGGGAACTATGGCTACACCTTC	CASSVTGNYGYTF
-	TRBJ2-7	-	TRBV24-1	TGTGCCACCAGTGACCGAGGGGGTTCGAGTGAGCAGTACTTC	CATSDRGGSSEQYF
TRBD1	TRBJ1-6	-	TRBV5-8	TGTGCCAGCAGCTTGGTCGGGACAGGGCGCTCCTATAATTCACCCCTCCACTTT	CASSLVGTGRSYNSPLHF
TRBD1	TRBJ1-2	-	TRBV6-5	TGTGCCAGCAGTTCCGACAGGGGGCGCGATGGCTACACCTTC	CASSSDRGRDGYTF
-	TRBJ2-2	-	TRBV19	TGTGCCAGTAGTATAGGGGGCGGGAACACCGGGGAGCTGTTTTTT	CASSIGGGNTGELFF
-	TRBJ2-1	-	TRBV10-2	TGCGCCAGCAGTGACTCTCCCCCGAATGAGCAGTTCTTC	CASSDSPPNEQFF
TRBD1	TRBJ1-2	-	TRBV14	TGTGCCAGCAGCCAACTGACAGGGAAGGTCGGCTACACCTTC	CASSQLTGKVGYTF
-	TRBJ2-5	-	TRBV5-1	TGCGCCAGCAGCTTCTGGGCGGGGAGGAAAGAGACCCAGTACTTC	CASSFWAGRKETQYF
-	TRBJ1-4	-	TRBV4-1	TGCGCCAGCAGCCAAGTCCAGGGGCAGGGGATTGAAAAACTGTTTTTT	CASSQVQGQGIEKLFF
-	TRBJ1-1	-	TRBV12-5	TGTGCTAGTGGATCCGGGACACCGAACACTGAAGCTTTCTTT	CASGSGTPNTEAFF
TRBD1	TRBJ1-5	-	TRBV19	TGTGCCAGTAGCTCGGTCCGGTCGGCAGGGGGCTTCTTCGGGGACAATCAGCCCCAGCATTTT	CASSSVRSAGGFFGDNQPQHF
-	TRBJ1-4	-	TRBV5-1	TGCGCCAGCAGCACTGGTACTAATGAAAAACTGTTTTTT	CASSTGTNEKLFF
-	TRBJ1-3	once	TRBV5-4	TGTGCCAGCAGCTTGGGACAGATTGGAAACACCATATATTTT	CASSLGQIGNTIYF
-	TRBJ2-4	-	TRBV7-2	TGTGCCAGCAGCTTAGGTTCCCAGGGAAACATTCAGTACTTC	CASSLGSQGNIQYF
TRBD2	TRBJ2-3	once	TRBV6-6	TGTGCCAGCAGCAACGGACTAGCGGGGGGGCCCGGGGCATCCGGCACAGATACGCAGTATTTT	CASSNGLAGGPGASGTDTQYF
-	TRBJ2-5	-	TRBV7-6	TGTGCCAGCAGCTTATTCGGGGGCCAAGAGACCCAGTACTTC	CASSLFGGQETQYF
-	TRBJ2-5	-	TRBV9	TGTGCCAGCAGCCGAAGGACAGAAGAGACCCAGTACTTC	CASSRRTEETQYF
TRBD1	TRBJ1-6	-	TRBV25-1	TGTGCCACCACGGACAGGGAGGGTTCACCCCTCCACTTT	CATTDREGSPLHF
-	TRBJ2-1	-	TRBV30	TGTGCCTGGACCAAAGGGGGACGGTACAGCTCCTACAATGAGCAGTTCTTC	CAWTKGGRYSSYNEQFF
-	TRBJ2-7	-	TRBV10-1	TGCGCCAGCAGTCCCCGGTGGCAGGGGAGCGAGCAGTACTTC	CASSPRWQGSEQYF
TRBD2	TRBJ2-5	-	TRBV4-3	TGCCCCCCCAGCCAAAATTGGTTAGCGGGGGGCGGGGGGCAAGAGACCCAGTACTTC	CPPSQNWLAGGGGQETQYF
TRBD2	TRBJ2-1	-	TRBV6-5	TGTGCCAGCAGTTACCGGCGGGGGGCCCTAAATGAGCAGTTCTTC	CASSYRRGALNEQFF
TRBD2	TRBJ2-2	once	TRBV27	TGTGCCAGCAGTTCCTGGGGGGGATCTAACACCGGGGAGCTGTTTTTT	CASSSWGGSNTGELFF
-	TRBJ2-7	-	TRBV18	TGTGCCAGCTCACCCCCTTCCCGGGGCTACGAGCAGTACTTC	CASSPPSRGYEQYF
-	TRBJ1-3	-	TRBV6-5	TGTGCCTGGGGGGGCGGCGCAGCTGGAAACACCATATATTTT	CAWGGGAAGNTIYF
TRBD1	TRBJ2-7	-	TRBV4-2	TGTGCCAGCAGCCAGGAACAGGGGGCAGGATCCTACGAGCAGTACTTC	CASSQEQGAGSYEQYF
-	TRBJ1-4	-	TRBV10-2	TGCGCCAGCAGTGGACAGGTCCCTCATGAAAAACTGTTTTTT	CASSGQVPHEKLFF
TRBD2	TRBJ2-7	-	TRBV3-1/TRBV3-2	TGTGCCAGCAGCCAAGATAGTCTAGCGGGGCGGGAGCAGTACTTC	CASSQDSLAGREQYF
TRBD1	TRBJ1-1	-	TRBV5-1	TGCGCCAGCAGCCGTAGACAGGGGGAAAGTGAAGCTTTCTTT	CASSRRQGESEAFF
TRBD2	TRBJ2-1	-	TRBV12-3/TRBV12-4	TGTGCCAGCAGCTTGGGAGGGGACGAGCAGTTCTTC	CASSLGGDEQFF
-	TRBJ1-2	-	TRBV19	TGTGCCAGTAGTCCGGTCGGACAGTCCCTGTGGGGCTACACCTTC	CASSPVGQSLWGYTF
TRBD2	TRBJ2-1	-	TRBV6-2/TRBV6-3	TGTGCCAGCAGTTACTCGAGCAGCGGGGGGACCAGCTCCTACAATGAGCAGTTCTTC	CASSYSSSGGTSSYNEQFF
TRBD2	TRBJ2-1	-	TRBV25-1	TGTGCCAGCAGTGGGGATCGGGGACGGGGGGATGAGCAGTTCTTC	CASSGDRGRGDEQFF
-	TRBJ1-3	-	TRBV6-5	TGTGCCAGCAGTTACTCGATATCCCCTACTGGAAACACCATATATTTT	CASSYSISPTGNTIYF
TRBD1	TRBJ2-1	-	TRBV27	TGTGCCAGCAGCCCTGACAGGGCTTACAATGAGCAGTTCTTC	CASSPDRAYNEQFF
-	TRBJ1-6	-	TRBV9	TGTGCCAGCAGCGTAGTGTCAGTTTCCTCCTATAATTCACCCCTCCACTTT	CASSVVSVSSYNSPLHF
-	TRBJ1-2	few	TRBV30	TGTGCCTGGAGTGTCCAGGGGTCTTATGGCTACACCTTC	CAWSVQGSYGYTF
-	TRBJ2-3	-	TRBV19	TGTGCCAGTAGTACTGGGCCCAGCACAGATACGCAGTATTTT	CASSTGPSTDTQYF
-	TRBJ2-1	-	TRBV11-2	TGTGCCAGCAGCTTAGACTTTTACAATGAGCAGTTCTTC	CASSLDFYNEQFF
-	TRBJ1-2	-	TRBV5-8	TGTGCCAGCAGCCCCGGGGAGGGCTTGTATGGCTACACCTTC	CASSPGEGLYGYTF
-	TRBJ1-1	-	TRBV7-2	TGTGCCAGCAGCTTGTCAGGGAACACTGAAGCTTTCTTT	CASSLSGNTEAFF
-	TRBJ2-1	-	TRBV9	TGTGCCAGCAGCGTTGCAGGGGCCGGGGAGCAGTTCTTC	CASSVAGAGEQFF
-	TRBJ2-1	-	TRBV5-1	TGCGCCAGCAGCTTCAGCGCCCCGGACAATGAGCAGTTCTTC	CASSFSAPDNEQFF
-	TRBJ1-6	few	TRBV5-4	TGTGCCAGCAGCCCCGACAATGGCTATAATTCACCCCTCCACTTT	CASSPDNGYNSPLHF
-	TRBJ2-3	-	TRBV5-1	TGCGCCAGCAGCTTGAGCAAGCGGAGCACAGATACGCAGTATTTT	CASSLSKRSTDTQYF
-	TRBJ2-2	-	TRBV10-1	TGCGCCAGCAGTGACCCGGCGGGTAACACCGGGGAGCTGTTTTTT	CASSDPAGNTGELFF
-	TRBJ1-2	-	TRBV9	TGTGCCAGCAGGCCTCCCACTGAGTACTATGGCTACACCTTC	CASRPPTEYYGYTF
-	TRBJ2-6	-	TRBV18	TGTGCCAGCTCACCCCAGGAATCTGGGGCCAACGTCCTGACTTTC	CASSPQESGANVLTF